This TCR beta chain derives from a study of blood T cell repertoires in COVID-19. About the research overall: Italy, Spain and the United States were the sources of the convalescent and acute COVID-19 samples. T cells, B-cell-depleted T cells, or PBMCs supplied cDNA or gDNA.

As processed by the authors: Nucleated cell number was recorded as an estimate derived from reference gene primer amplification. The repertoire was sequenced with immunoSEQ multiplex PCR; TCRdb's copy has only in-frame clones and lacks some. Clone size and the V and J calls come from that table; the DNA yielded D and trimming. The table has 250,000 to 350,000 clones, approximately 90% seen once; the top ten hold about 2.2%. This CDR3 comprises 17 residues. Looked up from germline, CDR1 is SGHRS and CDR2 is YFSETQ. J gave up 0 bases and V 2 bases, and 10 bases lay outside the gene matches. The sample taken for sequencing was peripheral blood. V gene TRBV5-1 combines with J gene TRBJ1-2; 7 positions match TRBD1. The clonotype originates from a woman between 45 and 65 years old who had recovered from COVID-19. The CDR3 loop is CASSFFLRGRANYGYTF. The CDR3 nucleotides are TGCGCCAGCAGCTTTTTTTTAAGGGGGCGAGCTAACTATGGCTACACCTTC. The full variable domain, in which reference TRBV5-1 and TRBJ1-2 provide the parts outside the CDR3, is KAGVTQTPRYLIKTRGQQVTLSCSPISGHRSVSWYQQTPGQGLQFLFEYFSETQRNKGNFPGRFSGRQFSNSRSEMNVSTLELGDSALYLCASSFFLRGRANYGYTFGSGTRLTVV.